This T cell receptor (beta chain) appears in the sequencing data of a study of blood T cells in healthy people across ages. CDR1 is ENHRY, CDR2 SYGVKD, per germline. This CDR3 has 14 residues. The V end lost 4 bases, the J end lost 3 bases, and 9 bases lay between the germline ends. This clonotype has only one observation. The antigen remains unidentified. Findings and limits, study-wide: Greater diversity and more naive CD4+ cells were seen in long-lived donors than in aged donors.

Primed by a sample-barcoded 5' primer and a J-beta primer mix, a second PCR proceeded for 7 to 11 cycles. TCRdb re-called the 5' RACE reads through MiXCR, storing one row per CDR3 protein. The repertoire has around 1.5 million distinct CDR3 sequences, 55% to 75% of them found once; the top ten carry over 5.5%. This receptor was taken from a man in his late teens or twenties in good health. Source material: blood. The rearrangement links TRBV10-3 to TRBJ2-2; D call uncertain. The CDR3 DNA follows: TGTGCCATCAGTGCCTTCCATGACACCGGGGAGCTGTTTTTT. It is translated as CAISAFHDTGELFF.